This T cell receptor (beta chain) was retrieved from a study of beta chain features in type 1 diabetes. Notes on the study in general: There was a moderate but significant shortening of TCRB CDR3s in all four CD4+ subsets of Type 1 diabetes patients. A pattern of fewer insertions and more deletions at VDJ junctions was seen in type 1 diabetes patients. When cDNA is sequenced, cells with high TCR expression could be over-represented.

All of the isolated RNA was reverse transcribed, so expressed TCRB transcripts were sequenced. Profiled with immunoSEQ multiplex PCR; TCRdb holds only in-frame clones, not every one. The sample carries roughly 50,000 clones, roughly 47% recorded once. In the case of this clone: Its target is unknown.

CDR1 and CDR2 (germline): MDHEN, SYDVKM. V was pared by 6 bases and J by 4 bases, with 5 bases of the junction left unmatched. The CDR3 is 15 residues long. The chain links TRBV28 to TRBJ2-1; 11 bases line up with TRBD2. The sequence derives from a man aged 25 to 40 with type 1 diabetes. The sample was stem cell memory CD4+ T cells from blood. CDR3 DNA: TGTGCCAGCAGCGTCCGGACTAGCGGGTACAATGAGCAGTTCTTC. Its protein product is CASSVRTSGYNEQFF.